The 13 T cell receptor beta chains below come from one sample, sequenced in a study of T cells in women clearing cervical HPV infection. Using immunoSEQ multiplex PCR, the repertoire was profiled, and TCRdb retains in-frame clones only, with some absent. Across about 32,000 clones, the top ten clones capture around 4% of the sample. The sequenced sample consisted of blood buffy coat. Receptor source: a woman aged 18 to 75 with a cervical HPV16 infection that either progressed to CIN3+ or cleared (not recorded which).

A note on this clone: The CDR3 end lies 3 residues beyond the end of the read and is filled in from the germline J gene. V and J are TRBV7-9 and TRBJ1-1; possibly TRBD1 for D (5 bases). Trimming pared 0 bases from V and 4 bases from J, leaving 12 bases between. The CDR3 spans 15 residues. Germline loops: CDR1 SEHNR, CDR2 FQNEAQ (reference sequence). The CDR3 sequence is CASSLAAGLGTEAFF. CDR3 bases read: TGTGCCAGCAGCTTAGCTGCAGGGTTGGGCACTGAA.

The part of the CDR3 DNA that was read is TGTGCCAGCAGCTTAGCCGGCGGCTTCTCCTACAATGAG. It encodes CASSLAGGFSYNE. The whole CDR3 is CASSLAGGFSYNEQFF. The chain recombines TRBV7-2 with TRBJ2-1, with D uncertain. The read ends 3 residues before the CDR3 terminus; that terminus is restored from the germline J gene. The germline V and J ends were trimmed by 0 bases and 0 bases, with 9 bases remaining between them. The germline V gene encodes CDR1 SGHTA and CDR2 FQGNSA. The CDR3 runs 16 residues.

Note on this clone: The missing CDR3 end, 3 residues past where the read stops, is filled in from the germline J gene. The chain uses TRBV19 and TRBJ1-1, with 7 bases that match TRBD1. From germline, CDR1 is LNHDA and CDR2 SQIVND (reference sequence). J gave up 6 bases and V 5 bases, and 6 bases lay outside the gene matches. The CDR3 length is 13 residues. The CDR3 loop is CASSSRQGAEAFF. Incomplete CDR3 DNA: TGTGCCAGTAGTTCGCGACAGGGAGCTGAA.

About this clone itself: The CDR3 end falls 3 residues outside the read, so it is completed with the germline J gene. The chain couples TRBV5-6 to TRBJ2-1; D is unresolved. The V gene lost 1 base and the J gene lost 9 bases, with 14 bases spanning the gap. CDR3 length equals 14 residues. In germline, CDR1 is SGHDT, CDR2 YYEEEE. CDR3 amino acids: CASSLTKGLSEQFF. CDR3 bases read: TGTGCCAGCAGCTTGACGAAAGGGTTGTCTGAG.

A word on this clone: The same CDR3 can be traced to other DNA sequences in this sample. The CDR3 reads CAWSVGGQRGNTIYF. The CDR3 bases that were read are TGTGCCTGGAGTGTCGGCGGACAGAGAGGAAACACC. The genes are TRBV30 and TRBJ1-3, with D perhaps matching TRBD1 (6 bases). The read terminates 3 residues ahead of where the CDR3 ends, so the germline J gene completes it. This CDR3 comprises 15 residues. From germline, CDR1 is GTSNPN and CDR2 SVGIG (reference sequence). Trimming cost V 0 bases and J 4 bases, with 13 bases left between them.

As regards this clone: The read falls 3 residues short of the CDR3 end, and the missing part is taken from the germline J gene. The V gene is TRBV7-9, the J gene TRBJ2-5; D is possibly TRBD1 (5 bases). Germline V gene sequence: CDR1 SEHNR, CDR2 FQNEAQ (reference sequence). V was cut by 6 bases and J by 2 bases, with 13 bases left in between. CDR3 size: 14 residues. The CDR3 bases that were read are TGTGCCAGCAGTTCGAAGACAGCACAAGAGACC. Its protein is CASSSKTAQET. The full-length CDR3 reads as CASSSKTAQETQYF.

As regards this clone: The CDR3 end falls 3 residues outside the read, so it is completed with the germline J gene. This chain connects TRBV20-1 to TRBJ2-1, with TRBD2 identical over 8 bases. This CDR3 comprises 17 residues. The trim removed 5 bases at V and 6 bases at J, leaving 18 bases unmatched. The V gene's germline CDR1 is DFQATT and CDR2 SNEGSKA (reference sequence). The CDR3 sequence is CSAELGLAALNSNEQFF. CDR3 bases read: TGCAGTGCTGAGCTCGGACTAGCCGCCCTAAATAGCAATGAG.

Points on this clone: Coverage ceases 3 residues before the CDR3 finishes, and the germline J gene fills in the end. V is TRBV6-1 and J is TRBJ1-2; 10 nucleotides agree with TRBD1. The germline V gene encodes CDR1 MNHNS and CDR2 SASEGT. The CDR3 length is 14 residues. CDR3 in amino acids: CASSADRGRGGYTF. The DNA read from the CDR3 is TGTGCCAGCAGTGCCGACAGGGGGCGCGGGGGC.

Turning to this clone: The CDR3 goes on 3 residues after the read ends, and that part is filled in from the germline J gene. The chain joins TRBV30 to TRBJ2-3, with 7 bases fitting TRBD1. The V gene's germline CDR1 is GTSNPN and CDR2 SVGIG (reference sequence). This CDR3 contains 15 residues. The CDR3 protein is CAWRPGKSPGQPQYF. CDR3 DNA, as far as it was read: TGTGCCTGGAGGCCAGGGAAGTCTCCGGGACAGCCG. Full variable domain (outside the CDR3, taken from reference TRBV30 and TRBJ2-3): SQTIHQWPATLVQPVGSPLSLECTVEGTSNPNLYWYRQAAGRGLQLLFYSVGIGQISSEVPQNLSASRPQDRQFILSSKKLLLSDSGFYLCAWRPGKSPGQPQYFGPGTRLTVL.

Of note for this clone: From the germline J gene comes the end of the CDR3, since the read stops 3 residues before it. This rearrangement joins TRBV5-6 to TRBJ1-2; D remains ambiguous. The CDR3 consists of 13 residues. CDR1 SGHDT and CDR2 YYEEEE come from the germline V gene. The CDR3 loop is CASSAVASDTYTF. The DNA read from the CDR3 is TGTGCCAGCAGCGCGGTCGCCTCGGATACC.

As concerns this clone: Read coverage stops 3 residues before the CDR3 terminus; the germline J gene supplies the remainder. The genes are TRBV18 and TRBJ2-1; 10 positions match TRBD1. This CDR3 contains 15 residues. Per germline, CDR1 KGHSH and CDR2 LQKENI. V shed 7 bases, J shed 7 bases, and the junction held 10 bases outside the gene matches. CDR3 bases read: TGTGCCAGCTTCACTGGGACAGGGGCAGGTAATGAG. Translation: CASFTGTGAGNE. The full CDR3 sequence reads CASFTGTGAGNEQFF.

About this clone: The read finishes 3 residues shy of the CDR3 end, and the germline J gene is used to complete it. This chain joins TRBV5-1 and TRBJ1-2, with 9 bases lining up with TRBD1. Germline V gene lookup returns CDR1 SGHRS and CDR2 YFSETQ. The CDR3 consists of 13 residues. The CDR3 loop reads CASSSGTGNGYTF. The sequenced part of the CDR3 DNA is TGCGCCAGCTCTTCCGGGACAGGGAACGGC.

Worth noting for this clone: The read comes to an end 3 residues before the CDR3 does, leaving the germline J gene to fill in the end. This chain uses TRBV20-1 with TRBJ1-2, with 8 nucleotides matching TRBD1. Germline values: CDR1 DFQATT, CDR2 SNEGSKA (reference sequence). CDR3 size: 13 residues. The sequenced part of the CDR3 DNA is TGCAGTGCTAGAGATCAGGACAGGGACGGC. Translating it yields CSARDQDRDG. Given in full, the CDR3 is CSARDQDRDGYTF.